Below, 27 T cell receptor beta chains from the same sample are listed, as sequenced in a study of vaccination effects on CD4 cells after COVID-19. No antigens are known for them. TCRdb's copy holds only in-frame clones and misses some; the assay was immunoSEQ multiplex PCR. The data show more than 60,000 clones, 74% seen once. Culture proceeded for roughly ten days, and CD4+ T cells were then isolated. Of the BNT162b2 and mRNA-1273 vaccines, participants received two doses of one or the other. This material consisted of CD4+ T cells from PBMCs cultured without peptide, taken after COVID-19 vaccination. Receptors were obtained from a human donor who received a COVID-19 vaccine.

The chain joins TRBV28 to TRBJ2-5; D not resolved. The CDR3 extends over 15 amino acids. CDR1 and CDR2 from the germline V gene are MDHEN and SYDVKM. The V end lost 3 bases, the J end lost 2 bases, and 13 bases lay between the germline ends. CDR3 sequence (DNA): TGTGCCAGCAGTTTCCTTGACGCACGACAAGAGACCCAGTACTTC. It encodes CASSFLDARQETQYF.

J is TRBJ2-5 and V is TRBV28; 8 bases align to TRBD2. Germline assignment: CDR1 MDHEN and CDR2 SYDVKM. V lost 4 bases, J lost 4 bases, and 8 bases stayed unmatched. This CDR3 is 15 amino acids long. The CDR3 is CASSYLGAGGETQYF. DNA of the CDR3: TGTGCCAGCAGTTACTTAGGGGCGGGGGGAGAGACCCAGTACTTC.

V gene TRBV7-8 combines with J gene TRBJ1-3; D not resolved. The germline V and J ends were trimmed by 0 bases and 0 bases, with 12 bases remaining between them. CDR3 length: 17 residues. Germline lookup yields CDR1 SGHVS and CDR2 FQNEAQ. CDR3 residues: CASSLASGRNSGNTIYF. CDR3 in DNA: TGTGCCAGCAGCTTAGCGTCTGGTAGGAACTCTGGAAACACCATATATTTT. The full variable domain, completed using reference TRBV7-8 and TRBJ1-3, is GAGVSQSPRYKVAKRGQDVALRCDPISGHVSLFWYQQALGQGPEFLTYFQNEAQLDKSGLPSDRFFAERPEGSVSTLKIQRTQQEDSAVYLCASSLASGRNSGNTIYFGEGSWLTVV.

This sequence joins TRBV6-2 or TRBV6-3 and TRBJ2-5; 7 bases match TRBD2. After removal of 2 bases from V and 2 bases from J, the junction contained 5 bases not matched to a gene. The CDR3 loop spans 15 amino acids. Germline V gene sequence: CDR1 MNHEY, CDR2 SVGEGT. This chain's CDR3 is CASSYGGVPQETQYF. CDR3 in DNA: TGTGCCAGCAGTTACGGGGGGGTTCCACAAGAGACCCAGTACTTC.

Points on this clone: The same CDR3 is also encoded by other DNA sequences in this sample. The rearrangement links TRBV10-3 to TRBJ2-2; D gene ambiguous. Trimming shortened V by 0 bases and J by 1 base, and 3 bases separated the two germline ends. This CDR3 spans 14 amino acids. In germline, CDR1 is ENHRY, CDR2 SYGVKD. The CDR3 sequence is CAISESGNTGELFF. The CDR3 DNA sequence: TGTGCCATCAGTGAGTCGGGGAACACCGGGGAGCTGTTTTTT.

V is TRBV6-4 and J is TRBJ1-5; the D is unclear. Between the trimmed V and J ends, which lost 4 bases and 7 bases, there was a span of 11 bases. The CDR3 sequence is 13 residues long. Germline V lookup: CDR1 MRHNA, CDR2 SNTAGT. The CDR3 loop reads CASSALLGQPQHF. The CDR3 bases are TGTGCCAGCAGTGCCCTCTTGGGACAGCCCCAGCATTTT.

The chain links TRBV11-2 to TRBJ2-5; 8 bases are shared with TRBD1. V lost 5 bases to trimming and J lost 4 bases; unmatched junction nucleotides: 9. The CDR3 spans 15 residues. Germline loops: CDR1 SGHAT, CDR2 FQNNGV. The CDR3 DNA sequence: TGTGCCAGCAGCCAGGACAGGGTCAGTGGAGAGACCCAGTACTTC. This translates into CASSQDRVSGETQYF. The full variable domain, its missing parts supplied by reference TRBV11-2 and TRBJ2-5, is EAGVAQSPRYKIIEKRQSVAFWCNPISGHATLYWYQQILGQGPKLLIQFQNNGVVDDSQLPKDRFSAERLKGVDSTLKIQPAKLEDSAVYLCASSQDRVSGETQYFGPGTRLLVL.

The J gene is TRBJ2-3, the V gene TRBV24-1; 12 bases map to TRBD2. Germline trimming cut 5 bases from V and 5 bases from J; bases unmatched to any gene: 7. Germline values: CDR1 KGHDR, CDR2 SFDVKD. The CDR3 is made up of 16 amino acids. The CDR3 loop is CATSGPSGGAIDTQYF. The CDR3, as DNA: TGTGCCACCAGTGGGCCTAGCGGGGGGGCGATAGATACGCAGTATTTT.

The chain links TRBV30 to TRBJ1-3; 11 bases map to TRBD1. The CDR3 has 15 residues. Germline V lookup: CDR1 GTSNPN, CDR2 SVGIG (reference sequence). With 3 bases clipped from V and 3 bases from J, the junction kept 4 bases outside the gene matches. CDR3 loop: CAWRKDRGHGNTIYF. The CDR3 nucleotides are TGTGCCTGGAGAAAGGACAGGGGGCATGGAAACACCATATATTTT.

This clone appeared a few times. V usage is TRBV3-1 (or the pseudogene TRBV3-2) and J usage is TRBJ1-1; maybe TRBD1 (6 bases). The CDR3 runs 14 residues. Germline lookup yields CDR1 LGHDT and CDR2 YNNKEL (reference sequence). V was pared by 6 bases and J by 3 bases, with 14 bases between. This chain's CDR3 is CASSRSAGDTEAFF. CDR3 nucleotides: TGTGCCAGCAGTCGGTCAGCAGGGGACACTGAAGCTTTCTTT.

This rearrangement joins TRBV7-3 to TRBJ2-3; D uncertain. Germline-derived CDR1 and CDR2 are SGHTA and FQGTGA. V lost 0 bases and J 2 bases, leaving 6 bases between the germline ends. The CDR3 contains 14 residues. Here the CDR3 reads CASSLTFSTDTQYF. CDR3 nucleotide sequence: TGTGCCAGCAGCTTAACGTTTTCCACAGATACGCAGTATTTT.

V and J are TRBV2 and TRBJ2-7; D is unclear. Germline CDR1 reads SNHLY; CDR2 reads FYNNEI. The CDR3 runs to 15 residues. V was clipped by 3 bases and J by 0 bases, with 12 bases between them. As DNA, the CDR3 is TGTGCCAGCAGTGAGACGAGTAACAGCTCCTACGAGCAGTACGTC. As protein: CASSETSNSSYEQYV.

This chain uses TRBV7-9 with TRBJ1-4; tentatively, D is TRBD1 (6 bases). Germline-derived CDR1 and CDR2 are SEHNR and FQNEAQ (reference sequence). This CDR3 comprises 14 residues. V lost 6 bases to trimming and J lost 7 bases, with 15 bases between them. For the CDR3, the DNA is TGTGCCAGCAGTACAGGGCGTTCGGCTGAAAAACTGTTTTTT. This sequence encodes CASSTGRSAEKLFF.

This clone was seen only a few times. J is TRBJ1-2 and V is TRBV4-3; D is uncertain. This CDR3 is 16 amino acids long. Trimming took 1 base from V and 3 from J, leaving 15 bases between them. Germline-derived CDR1 and CDR2 are LGHNA and YSLEER. CDR3 nucleotides: TGCGCCAGCAGCCAAGGGAGTTGGGCGGGCCACTATGGCTACACCTTC. Protein sequence: CASSQGSWAGHYGYTF.

CDR3 nucleotides: TGTGCCAGCAGTTACGGCGACACTGAAGCTTTCTTT. It specifies CASSYGDTEAFF. V and J are TRBV6-6 and TRBJ1-1; D remains ambiguous. In germline, CDR1 is MNHNY, CDR2 SVGAGI (reference sequence). This CDR3 is 12 amino acids long. Trimming took off 2 bases at V and 3 bases at J, with 4 bases between the two ends.

V and J are TRBV5-8 and TRBJ2-3; D gene ambiguous. Trimming took 7 bases from V and 4 from J, leaving 25 bases between them. Germline assignment: CDR1 SGHTS and CDR2 YDEGEE. The CDR3 has 17 amino acids. The CDR3: CASPTDPIRKSADTQYF. The CDR3 DNA is TGTGCCAGCCCAACCGACCCCATTAGGAAGTCCGCAGATACGCAGTATTTT.

The V gene is TRBV5-1, the J gene TRBJ2-5, with 7 bases identical to TRBD1. The junction had 9 bases not matched to a gene; V was cut back by 5 bases and J by 2 bases. Germline assignment: CDR1 SGHRS and CDR2 YFSETQ. This CDR3 comprises 15 residues. The CDR3 DNA is TGCGCCAGCAGAACCATACCGGGACAGCAAGAGACCCAGTACTTC. It is translated as CASRTIPGQQETQYF.

This clone appeared a few times. The chain recombines TRBV10-3 with TRBJ2-7; TRBD2 is a possible D gene (6 bases). Trimming shortened V by 6 bases and J by 5 bases, and 11 bases separated the two germline ends. The CDR3 consists of 12 residues. Germline values: CDR1 ENHRY, CDR2 SYGVKD. In DNA, the CDR3 is TGTGCCATCAGCGGGGACTGGAACGAGCAGTACGTC. Protein product: CAISGDWNEQYV.

The V and J genes are TRBV7-2 and TRBJ2-4; TRBD1 aligns across 7 bases. Germline CDR1 and CDR2: SGHTA and FQGNSA. Trimming cost V 1 base and J 2 bases; bases outside gene matches: 8. This CDR3 has 17 amino acids. CDR3 nucleotide sequence: TGTGCCAGCAGCTTAGGCGGGCAGGGGGTATCCAAAAACATTCAGTACTTC. Its protein is CASSLGGQGVSKNIQYF.

The chain carries TRBV6-5 and TRBJ1-1, with TRBD1 matching 7 bases. J gave up 8 bases and V 1 base, and 13 bases lay outside the gene matches. The CDR3 length is 16 residues. The germline gives CDR1 MNHEY, CDR2 SVGAGI. In DNA, the CDR3 is TGTGCCAGCAGTTACTTAGGTTCAGGGGGGATGGAAGAAGCTTTCTTT. Translating it yields CASSYLGSGGMEEAFF.

This chain joins TRBV5-1 and TRBJ2-4; D remains unclear. Germline assignment: CDR1 SGHRS and CDR2 YFSETQ. CDR3 length: 15 residues. Trimming took off 2 bases at V and 4 bases at J, with 13 bases between the two ends. The CDR3 region has the DNA TGCGCCAGCAGCTTCCTAGGACCTGAGAAAAACATTCAGTACTTC. This gives the protein CASSFLGPEKNIQYF.

The genes are TRBV3-1 (or the pseudogene TRBV3-2) and TRBJ1-1, with D maybe TRBD1 (6 bases). The V gene's germline CDR1 is LGHDT and CDR2 YNNKEL (reference sequence). CDR3 length: 13 amino acids. The V and J ends lost 1 base and 10 bases respectively, with 13 bases between them. The chain's CDR3 is CASSQGGAGAAFF. The CDR3 region has the DNA TGTGCCAGCAGCCAAGGCGGGGCAGGGGCAGCTTTCTTT.

The chain uses TRBV13 and TRBJ2-6, with D uncertain. The germline V and J ends were trimmed by 1 base and 9 bases, with 1 base remaining between them. The germline V gene encodes CDR1 PRHDT and CDR2 FYEKMQ (reference sequence). The CDR3 is 11 amino acids. The CDR3: CASSLDNVLTF. The CDR3 DNA follows: TGTGCCAGCAGCTTAGACAACGTCCTGACTTTC.

The gene calls are TRBV19 and TRBJ1-2; D is possibly TRBD1 (5 bases). Germline lookup yields CDR1 LNHDA and CDR2 SQIVND (reference sequence). CDR3 length: 13 amino acids. V was cut by 6 bases and J by 5 bases, with 13 bases left in between. DNA for the CDR3: TGTGCCAGTAGAAAGGGCGGGACTTATGGCTACACCTTC. Its translation: CASRKGGTYGYTF.

V is TRBV28 and J is TRBJ1-6, with a tentative D call TRBD1 (6 bases). The ends were cut back, 3 bases at V and 7 bases at J, with 13 bases in the middle. The length of the CDR3 is 15 residues. CDR1 is MDHEN and CDR2 is SYDVKM in the germline V gene. CDR3 nucleotides: TGTGCCAGCAGTTTCCCCCTTGGGGGCAATTCACCCCTCCACTTT. Amino acid sequence: CASSFPLGGNSPLHF.

The J gene is TRBJ1-6, the V gene TRBV10-2; D is uncertain. Germline assignment: CDR1 WSHSY and CDR2 SAAADI. The CDR3 spans 15 residues. V was pared by 2 bases and J by 14 bases, with 19 bases between. In DNA form, the CDR3 reads TGCGCCAGCAGTGAGATTGGGTACAGACACACAACCCTCCACTTT. Translating gives CASSEIGYRHTTLHF.

The chain is built from TRBV18 and TRBJ1-1; the D gene is possibly TRBD1 (5 bases). The V end was cut by 0 bases, the J end by 5 bases, with 13 bases between. Germline CDR1 is KGHSH and CDR2 is LQKENI. The CDR3 consists of 15 residues. CDR3 loop: CASSPPRKGRTEAFF. The CDR3 nucleotides are TGTGCCAGCTCACCACCGAGAAAGGGGAGGACTGAAGCTTTCTTT.